This entry describes one TCR beta chain. The antigen remains undetermined. These data are taken from a study of T-cell reconstitution after alpha-beta-depleted transplantation in children. Broader study findings: Newly made T cells mostly supplied T-cell counts and diversity one year after transplant. Roughly two months post-transplant, alpha-beta T cells reportedly originated from several hundred graft clones that had expanded. Where some patients showed high TCRbeta diversity at day 60, it came from recipient T cells and thymic progenitors that had survived.

Researchers prepared the TCRbeta library using unique molecular identifiers, the study reports. Via MiXCR, TCRdb re-called the PCR reads, giving one row per CDR3 protein. The profile shows some 600,000 distinct CDR3 sequences, over 10% of them singletons. The sequence derives from a male patient aged 5 to 17 who had a stem cell transplant for acute myeloid leukemia, so the T cells may come from the graft donor. The sequences come from PBMCs, mostly from graft donor cells, collected 360 days after TCRalphabeta/CD19-depleted stem cell transplant.

CDR3 sequence: CASSLDRGGEETQYF. In nucleotides, the CDR3 is TGTGCCAGCAGTTTAGACAGGGGTGGAGAGGAGACCCAGTACTTC. This chain uses TRBV6-5 with TRBJ2-5; TRBD1 matches 8 bases. The trim removed 4 bases at V and 5 bases at J, leaving 9 bases unmatched. The CDR3 sequence is 15 residues long. Germline assignment: CDR1 MNHEY and CDR2 SVGAGI.